Reported below is one T cell receptor (beta chain). The antigen it recognizes is unknown. No base-level quality is on record; no much larger clone is a single base apart. The library came from the immunoSEQ multiplex PCR assay. Processing in the source paper ran as follows. A statistical classification framework was built to diagnose cytomegalovirus status from the catalog of TCR beta chain sequences. TCRdb's version of the immuneACCESS table is confined to in-frame rearrangements and falls short of the full clone set. An unresolved V gene accounts for under half of the shortfall where checked; the remainder is of unknown origin. D and trimming come from the DNA, and the V and J calls and clone size come from that table. This sample gives about 67,000 clones in total; about 93% of them show up just once. About 0.6% of the sample lies in the top ten. The data are from a study of cytomegalovirus exposure and HLA in healthy donors (dated by TCRdb to about 2017). Background on the whole study: According to a later analysis, one platform produced both the 120 validation repertoires and the 666 repertoires of the first cohort. The aim of the study was to test whether cataloging public T cell receptors could identify signatures of past pathogen exposure. Along with the roughly 670-subject first cohort, a separate validation cohort of about 110 different subjects was used. To predict cytomegalovirus infection status, the study combined high-throughput TCR immunosequencing, statistical association of individual TCRs with disease status, and machine learning. The study at large found these results: The authors suggested that the approach could potentially be generalized to other disease states and immunological phenotypes. In the study, approximately 160 TCR beta chains were listed as associated with cytomegalovirus. Of the cluster scores, roughly 93% were above 0 in a later analysis, which found that TCRs clustered in the first cohort also tended to co-occur in the 95 to 150 validation repertoires. A few of the identified cytomegalovirus-associated TCR beta chains were confirmed in vitro to be specific for cytomegalovirus antigens. Across donors, most TCR sequences were observed very rarely, whereas some public TCRs were present in many individuals. The classifier was reported to diagnose cytomegalovirus status with high specificity and sensitivity in both the original and validation cohorts. A later analysis had no HLA typing for the validation cohort, so co-occurrence there was scored across all 120 repertoires.

The cysteine opens and the phenylalanine closes a CDR3 of 16 amino acids. The entry retains the CDR3 DNA only, 48 bases that are in frame from base 1. The germline V gene (reference sequence) gives CDR1 as LNHDA and CDR2 as SQIVND. V gives up 1 base and J gives up 4 bases, and the segment between their germline ends measures 14 bases. The donors were included in the validation cohort of over a hundred subjects, a group kept apart from the roughly 700-subject first cohort. The sample comprised PBMCs. The chain was built from TRBV19 and TRBJ1-5; TRBD1 is perhaps the D gene, given 5 matching bases. This sequence was found in a woman aged 18-35 years in good health and CMV-seronegative. Here the CDR3 is given as CASSIVGQGGNQPQHF. The base sequence is TGTGCCAGTAGTATAGTAGGGCAGGGAGGGAATCAGCCCCAGCATTTT.